The present T cell receptor beta chain was sequenced within a study of blood T cell repertoires in COVID-19. Study-level background: Acute and convalescent COVID-19 specimens originated in the United States, Italy and Spain. T cells, B-cell-depleted T cells, or PBMCs supplied cDNA or gDNA.

Original handling: Quantification of nucleated cells was approximated via reference gene primer amplification. Some clones are missing from TCRdb's copy, which holds only in-frame ones; the method was immunoSEQ multiplex PCR. V and J calls and clone size are given by that table; D and trimming were obtained from the DNA. The data contain approximately 160,000 clones, 76% of them singletons. This clone was observed a handful of times. This CDR3 contains 14 residues. Trimming left V 2 bases short and J 7 bases short, with 12 bases between. Germline CDR1 is LGHDT and CDR2 is YNNKEL (reference sequence). The TCR was taken from a woman of 80 years or more with acute or convalescent COVID-19. This chain uses TRBV3-1 (or the pseudogene TRBV3-2) with TRBJ2-1, with D maybe TRBD1 (5 bases). The sample taken for sequencing was peripheral blood. CDR3 coding DNA: TGTGCCAGCAGCCAATTCCAGGGCACTAATGAGCAGTTCTTC. Protein sequence: CASSQFQGTNEQFF.